The TCR beta chain described here comes from a study of T cell responses to AZD1222 COVID-19 vaccine. Measured with immunoSEQ multiplex PCR; TCRdb has only the in-frame clones, and not every one. The top ten hold less than 2.5% of the sample, which has roughly 140,000 clones, around 88% seen once. The study, taken as a whole, reports: Most donors were white British and more were female, and clonal diversity was possibly underestimated. At 160-218 and 743-854, vaccine-associated CD4 TCRs were dominant, and they spanned spike.

To note about this clone: Antigen: not known.

The CDR3 covers 15 residues. The germline V gene encodes CDR1 SGHNT and CDR2 YENEEA. V was clipped by 4 bases and J by 1 base, with 13 bases between them. The origin of this receptor is an adult in good health. The sequences come from peripheral blood, collected on day 0 of AZD1222 vaccination. The rearrangement links TRBV11-3 to TRBJ1-1; weak D call: TRBD1 (5 bases). The CDR3 spells CASSWTLRGNTEAFF. CDR3 bases: TGTGCCAGCAGCTGGACACTCCGGGGGAACACTGAAGCTTTCTTT.